The clone carrying this T cell receptor beta chain was seen ten or more times. Its antigen is unknown. This sample was taken from a study of identical twins. Study-wide results and limits: Memory repertoires lacked the insertion deficit that abundant cord blood beta clonotypes showed. Possibly, invariant MAIT and iNKT cells partly confounded zero-insertion analyses.

Germline loops: CDR1 MNHEY, CDR2 SVGAGI. CDR3 length equals 15 residues. Trimming cost V 4 bases and J 4 bases, with 14 bases left between them. MiXCR, run by TCRdb on the 5' RACE reads, gives a single entry per CDR3 protein. The table includes about 810,000 distinct CDR3 sequences, around 12% detected once. The sample was also reused in another study, on yellow fever vaccine responses in identical twins.

The rearrangement uses TRBV6-5 and TRBJ2-1; D ambiguous. This clonotype was obtained from a woman aged 18 to 35 in good health. The sequencing sample was made of PBMCs. CDR3: CASSLLGTAYNEQFF. CDR3 coding DNA: TGTGCCAGCAGTTTACTCGGCACAGCATACAATGAGCAGTTCTTC.